This T cell receptor (beta chain) derives from a study of CD8+CD57+ T cells in acquired aplastic anemia. Overall study context: Sorted cells (CD4+ and CD8+) yielded DNA amounts that averaged roughly 3 ug. Overall study results and limits: Overlapping CD8+ CDR3 repertoires of patients and controls contained under 30 shared sequences.

Germline values: CDR1 ENHRY, CDR2 SYGVKD. The CDR3 spans 14 residues. The V gene end was trimmed by 6 bases and the J gene end by 3 bases; junction bases not matched to a gene: 4. Patients chosen for sequencing had CD8+CD57+ cells that had expanded, as shown by flow cytometry. Patients had not yet gotten any therapy when their blood was taken for sampling. For CDR3 and TCR beta VDJ profiling, genomic DNA was the template used. Using its own MiXCR run on the reads, TCRdb lists one record per CDR3 protein. The sample records over 150,000 distinct CDR3 sequences, approximately 52% being singletons. In regard to this clonotype: What it binds is unknown.

The specimen sequenced was sorted CD4+, CD8+, or CD8+CD57+ T cells (not recorded which) from PBMCs. The TCR originated in a human donor with aplastic anemia. The J gene is TRBJ2-3, the V gene TRBV10-3; 9 bases map to TRBD2. CDR3 sequence (DNA): TGTGCCATCAGGCTAGCGGGAAGAACAGATACGCAGTATTTT. Translated: CAIRLAGRTDTQYF.